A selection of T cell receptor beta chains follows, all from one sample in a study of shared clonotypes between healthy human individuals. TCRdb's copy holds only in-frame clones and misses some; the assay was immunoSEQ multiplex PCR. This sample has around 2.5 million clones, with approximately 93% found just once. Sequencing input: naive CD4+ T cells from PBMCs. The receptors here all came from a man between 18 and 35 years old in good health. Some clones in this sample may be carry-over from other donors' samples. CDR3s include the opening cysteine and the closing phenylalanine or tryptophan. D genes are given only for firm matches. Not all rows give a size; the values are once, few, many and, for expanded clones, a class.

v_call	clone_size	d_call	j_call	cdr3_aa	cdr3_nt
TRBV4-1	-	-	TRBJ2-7	CASSQVQGVSYEQYF	TGCGCCAGCAGCCAAGTACAGGGTGTATCCTACGAGCAGTACTTC
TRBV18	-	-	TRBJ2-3	CASSPLAAGDTQYF	TGTGCCAGCTCACCACTAGCGGCCGGAGATACGCAGTATTTT
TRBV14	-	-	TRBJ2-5	CASSHEPGGKETQYF	TGTGCCAGCAGCCACGAACCGGGTGGTAAGGAGACCCAGTACTTC
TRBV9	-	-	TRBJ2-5	CASSVASRFQETQYF	TGTGCCAGCAGCGTAGCGTCAAGGTTCCAAGAGACCCAGTACTTC
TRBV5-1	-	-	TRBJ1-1	CASSFDTMNTEAFF	TGCGCCAGCAGCTTCGACACCATGAACACTGAAGCTTTCTTT
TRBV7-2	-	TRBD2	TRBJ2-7	CASSQRLAEVSYEQYF	TGTGCCAGCAGCCAGAGGCTAGCGGAAGTCTCCTACGAGCAGTACTTC
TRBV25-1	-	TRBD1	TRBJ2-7	CASSPGTGNDYEQYF	TGTGCCAGCAGTCCCGGGACAGGGAACGACTACGAGCAGTACTTC
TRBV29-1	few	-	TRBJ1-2	CSVGDLWGYTF	TGCAGCGTTGGTGACCTCTGGGGCTACACCTTC
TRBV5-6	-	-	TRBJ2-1	CASSLRESVQFF	TGTGCCAGCAGCCTCAGGGAATCTGTGCAGTTCTTC
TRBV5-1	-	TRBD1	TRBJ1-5	CASSNGTANQPQHF	TGCGCCAGCAGCAATGGGACAGCTAATCAGCCCCAGCATTTT
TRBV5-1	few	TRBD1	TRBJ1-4	CASSLGTATNEKLFF	TGCGCCAGCAGCTTAGGGACAGCAACTAATGAAAAACTGTTTTTT
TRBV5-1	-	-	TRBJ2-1	CASSLVPNQGNEQFF	TGCGCCAGCAGCTTGGTTCCGAACCAGGGCAATGAGCAGTTCTTC
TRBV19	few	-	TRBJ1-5	CASHRGDQPQHF	TGTGCCAGCCACAGAGGAGATCAGCCCCAGCATTTT
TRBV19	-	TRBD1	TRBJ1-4	CASNLRDRNEKLFF	TGTGCCAGTAATCTCCGGGACAGAAATGAAAAACTGTTTTTT
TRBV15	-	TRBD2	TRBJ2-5	CATSGETSGRLRHQETQYF	TGTGCCACCAGCGGAGAGACTAGCGGGAGATTGAGGCACCAAGAGACCCAGTACTTC
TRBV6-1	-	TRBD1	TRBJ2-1	CASKTQGYHEQFF	TGTGCCAGCAAGACACAGGGGTACCATGAGCAGTTCTTC
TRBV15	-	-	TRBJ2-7	CATSTGVMYEQYF	TGTGCCACCAGCACAGGGGTTATGTACGAGCAGTACTTC
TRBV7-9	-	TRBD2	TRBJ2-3	CASSLKLAGITDTQYF	TGTGCCAGCAGCTTAAAACTAGCGGGGATCACAGATACGCAGTATTTT
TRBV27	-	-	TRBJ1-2	CASSFGHRSNYGYTF	TGTGCCAGCAGTTTTGGTCACAGAAGCAACTATGGCTACACCTTC
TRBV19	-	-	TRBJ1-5	CASSIAGGFDQPQHF	TGTGCCAGTAGTATCGCCGGGGGCTTCGATCAGCCCCAGCATTTT
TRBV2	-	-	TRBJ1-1	CASSEERGGTEAFF	TGTGCCAGCAGTGAAGAGAGGGGGGGCACTGAAGCTTTCTTT
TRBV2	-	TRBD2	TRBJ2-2	CASSEWRESGELFF	TGTGCCAGCAGTGAATGGCGGGAGTCCGGGGAGCTGTTTTTT
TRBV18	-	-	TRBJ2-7	CASSREEQGEQYF	TGTGCCAGCTCCCGAGAAGAGCAGGGTGAGCAGTACTTC
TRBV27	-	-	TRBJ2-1	CASSWVTGPRVVNEQFF	TGTGCCAGCAGTTGGGTGACAGGACCACGGGTGGTCAATGAGCAGTTCTTC
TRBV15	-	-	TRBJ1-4	CATRIKTWAGNEKLFF	TGTGCCACCAGAATAAAAACCTGGGCAGGGAATGAAAAACTGTTTTTT
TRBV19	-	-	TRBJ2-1	CASSMVRNNEQFF	TGTGCCAGTAGTATGGTTAGAAACAATGAGCAGTTCTTC
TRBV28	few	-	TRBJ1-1	CASTGTTEAFF	TGTGCCAGTACAGGGACCACTGAAGCTTTCTTT
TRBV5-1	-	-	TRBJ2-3	CASSSEGASTDTQYF	TGCGCCAGCAGCTCGGAAGGGGCCAGCACAGATACGCAGTATTTT
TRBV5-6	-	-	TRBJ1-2	CASSLIGGDYGYTF	TGTGCCAGCAGCTTGATAGGAGGGGACTATGGCTACACCTTC
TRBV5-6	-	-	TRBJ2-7	CASSSPGAAYEQYF	TGTGCCAGCAGCAGTCCCGGGGCTGCATACGAGCAGTACTTC
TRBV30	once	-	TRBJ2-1	CAWSPLSDNEQFF	TGTGCCTGGAGTCCCCTAAGCGACAATGAGCAGTTCTTC
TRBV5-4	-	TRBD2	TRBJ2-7	CASTPTGTTRYEQYF	TGTGCCAGCACCCCCACCGGGACTACAAGATACGAGCAGTACTTC
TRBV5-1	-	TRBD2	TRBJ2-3	CASSPGTSGRSDTQYF	TGCGCCAGCAGCCCCGGGACTAGCGGGAGGTCGGATACGCAGTATTTT
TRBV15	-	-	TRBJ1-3	CATSRDQGSVRGNTIYF	TGTGCCACCAGCAGAGATCAAGGTTCGGTCCGAGGAAACACCATATATTTT
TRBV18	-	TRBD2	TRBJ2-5	CASSPSGGDETQYF	TGTGCCAGCTCACCATCCGGGGGGGATGAGACCCAGTACTTC